Below are 19 T cell receptor beta chains sequenced from a single sample in a study of identical twins. From the 5' RACE reads, TCRdb called clonotypes with MiXCR, one entry per CDR3 protein. The profile covers fewer than 550,000 distinct CDR3 sequences, with roughly 15% appearing a single time and roughly 0.46% taken by the ten largest. These same data were also listed under a study on yellow fever vaccine responses in identical twins.

Sequencing was done on a sample of CD4+ T cells sorted from blood. These receptors were obtained from a woman younger than 35 in good health.

This chain connects TRBV5-1 to TRBJ2-3; the D call may be TRBD1 or TRBD2 (5 bases each). Germline V CDR1 and CDR2: SGHRS, YFSETQ. The CDR3 extends over 16 amino acids. V was cut by 0 bases and J by 2 bases, with 13 bases left in between. The CDR3 sequence is CASSLVGDRFTDTQYF. The CDR3 nucleotides read TGCGCCAGCAGCTTGGTTGGGGACCGCTTCACAGATACGCAGTATTTT.

This clonotype has ten or more counts. The chain joins TRBV5-1 to TRBJ2-1, with 7 bases identical to TRBD2. The trim removed 1 base at V and 4 bases at J, leaving 5 bases unmatched. The CDR3 consists of 15 residues. Germline loops: CDR1 SGHRS, CDR2 YFSETQ. CDR3 in DNA: TGCGCCAGCAGCTTGACAACCGGGGGGTACAATGAGCAGTTCTTC. Protein sequence: CASSLTTGGYNEQFF.

This clonotype was detected ten times or more. CDR3 bases: TGCAGTGCCTCCTCGGGTACCGGGGAGCTGTTTTTT. It is translated as CSASSGTGELFF. This chain uses TRBV20-1 with TRBJ2-2, with D unresolved. The CDR3 has 12 residues. V was clipped by 6 bases and J by 5 bases, with 10 bases between them. Germline lookup yields CDR1 DFQATT and CDR2 SNEGSKA (reference sequence).

This clonotype has just a few counts. The chain couples TRBV5-1 to TRBJ2-5, with D hard to call. CDR3 length equals 12 residues. V was shortened by 4 bases and J by 5 bases, with 9 bases between the two germline ends. In germline, CDR1 is SGHRS, CDR2 YFSETQ. CDR3 loop: CASSPTRETQYF. The DNA for the CDR3 is TGCGCCAGCAGCCCGACTCGTGAGACCCAGTACTTC.

There are many counts of this clonotype. The chain employs TRBV12-3 or TRBV12-4 and TRBJ1-2; D is possibly TRBD1 (5 bases). V gave up 5 bases and J gave up 4 bases, with 8 bases separating them. The CDR3 has 12 residues. CDR3 in DNA: TGTGCCAGCAGTAAAACAGGCTATGGCTACACCTTC. Its protein is CASSKTGYGYTF.

In its sample, this clonotype was seen a few times. CDR3: CASSSRDYGNTIYF. DNA of the CDR3: TGTGCCAGCAGCTCACGGGACTATGGAAACACCATATATTTT. V is TRBV7-2 and J is TRBJ1-3, with D possibly matching TRBD1 (5 bases). The CDR3 has 14 amino acids. Germline CDR1 SGHTA, CDR2 FQGNSA. Trimming cost V 4 bases and J 3 bases, with 10 bases left between them.

The sample holds many counts of this clonotype. The chain employs TRBV20-1 and TRBJ2-3; D call uncertain. This CDR3 region has 16 residues. Looked up from germline, CDR1 is DFQATT and CDR2 is SNEGSKA (reference sequence). V lost 5 bases and J 2 bases, leaving 20 bases between the germline ends. The CDR3 spells CSALTEWPYDTDTQYF. As DNA, the CDR3 is TGCAGTGCTCTTACCGAGTGGCCCTACGACACAGATACGCAGTATTTT.

There are many counts of this clonotype. This chain links TRBV4-1 with TRBJ2-5; 8 bases map to TRBD2. The CDR3 consists of 15 residues. V trimming: 0 bases; J trimming: 1 base; junction bases outside the gene matches: 1. Per germline, CDR1 MGHRA and CDR2 YSYEKL. As DNA, the CDR3 is TGCGCCAGCAGCCAAGAAGCGGGGGTCCAAGAGACCCAGTACTTC. This encodes CASSQEAGVQETQYF.

This clonotype has just a few counts. This CDR3 reads CASSLGVHPYEQYF. The CDR3 DNA reads TGTGCCAGCAGCTTAGGAGTTCACCCCTACGAGCAGTACTTC. The chain is built from TRBV7-9 and TRBJ2-7; D not resolved. Germline-derived CDR1 and CDR2 are SEHNR and FQNEAQ (reference sequence). There are 14 residues in the CDR3. Between the trimmed V and J ends, which lost 1 base and 2 bases, there was a span of 9 bases.

This clonotype has just a few counts. The rearrangement joins TRBV5-1 to TRBJ2-7; 14 bases are a match to TRBD2. Germline assignment: CDR1 SGHRS and CDR2 YFSETQ. This CDR3 contains 15 residues. Trimming cost V 4 bases and J 4 bases; bases outside gene matches: 4. The CDR3 here is CASSPWTSGGYEQYF. DNA of the CDR3: TGCGCCAGCAGCCCATGGACTAGCGGGGGGTACGAGCAGTACTTC.

This chain connects TRBV29-1 to TRBJ2-5; D gene unclear. Germline V lookup: CDR1 SQVTM, CDR2 ANQGSEA. This CDR3 contains 13 residues. With 4 bases removed from V and 2 bases from J, the gap between germline ends came to 11 bases. The CDR3 is CSVVGSVQETQYF. In nucleotides, the CDR3 is TGCAGCGTTGTCGGGTCGGTTCAAGAGACCCAGTACTTC.

This clonotype was seen at least ten times. V is TRBV5-1 and J is TRBJ2-3, with 14 bases that match TRBD2. V dropped 4 bases and J dropped 3; count of bases not matched to a gene: 7. The CDR3 contains 17 residues. Germline V gene sequence: CDR1 SGHRS, CDR2 YFSETQ. In DNA, the CDR3 is TGCGCCAGCAGCGCCGGGACTAGCGGGAGTGTGACAGATACGCAGTATTTT. Translation gives CASSAGTSGSVTDTQYF. The full variable domain, in which reference TRBV5-1 and TRBJ2-3 provide the parts outside the CDR3, is KAGVTQTPRYLIKTRGQQVTLSCSPISGHRSVSWYQQTPGQGLQFLFEYFSETQRNKGNFPGRFSGRQFSNSRSEMNVSTLELGDSALYLCASSAGTSGSVTDTQYFGPGTRLTVL.

This clonotype has only a few counts. The chain couples TRBV25-1 to TRBJ2-1; TRBD2 matches at 10 bases. V lost 0 bases and J lost 5; bases outside the gene matches: 7. Germline CDR1 is MGHDK and CDR2 is SYGVNS. The CDR3 totals 17 residues. CDR3 DNA sequence: TGTGCCAGCAGTGAATATTCAGGACTAGCGGAAAACAATGAGCAGTTCTTC. Encoded protein: CASSEYSGLAENNEQFF.

This chain connects TRBV6-5 to TRBJ2-7; unclear D gene. This CDR3 is 12 amino acids long. From germline, CDR1 is MNHEY and CDR2 SVGAGI. V shed 6 bases and J shed 2 bases, with 8 bases lying between them. The CDR3 DNA is TGTGCCAGCAGATCTATTACCTACGAGCAGTACTTC. Amino acid sequence: CASRSITYEQYF.

There are a few counts of this clonotype. CDR3 sequence: CASSPPGRAGNEQFF. CDR3 in DNA: TGTGCCAGCTCACCACCTGGTAGGGCCGGCAATGAGCAGTTCTTC. The rearrangement links TRBV18 to TRBJ2-1, with D unresolved. CDR1 KGHSH and CDR2 LQKENI come from the germline V gene. Trimming shortened V by 0 bases and J by 6 bases, and 12 bases separated the two germline ends. This CDR3 has 15 amino acids.

The chain joins TRBV5-6 to TRBJ2-1; 14 bases align to TRBD2. The CDR3 consists of 16 residues. The germline gives CDR1 SGHDT, CDR2 YYEEEE. J was trimmed by 9 bases and V by 4 bases; bases with no gene match: 9. The CDR3 nucleotides are TGTGCCAGCAGCCGCGGACTAGCGGGGGGACTCACTGAGCAGTTCTTC. Encoded protein: CASSRGLAGGLTEQFF.

This sequence joins TRBV29-1 and TRBJ1-2, with D unclear. Trimming took 0 bases from V and 13 from J, leaving 12 bases between them. CDR1 is SQVTM and CDR2 is ANQGSEA in the germline V gene. This CDR3 comprises 11 residues. The chain's CDR3 is CSVEERRTATF. The CDR3, as DNA: TGCAGCGTTGAAGAGAGGCGCACAGCCACCTTC.

The rearrangement joins TRBV10-3 to TRBJ1-4, with TRBD1 as a possible D gene (5 bases). V was cut by 5 bases and J by 8 bases, with 9 bases left in between. Germline CDR1 ENHRY, CDR2 SYGVKD. This CDR3 has 12 residues. This CDR3 is CAISPAGEKLFF. Written as DNA, the CDR3 is TGTGCCATCAGTCCCGCAGGGGAAAAACTGTTTTTT.

The chain joins TRBV5-1 to TRBJ2-2, with D possibly matching TRBD1 (5 bases). This CDR3 comprises 14 residues. V lost 1 base and J 3 bases, leaving 7 bases between the germline ends. Germline V gene lookup returns CDR1 SGHRS and CDR2 YFSETQ. CDR3 protein: CASSLSGYTGELFF. CDR3 nucleotides: TGCGCCAGCAGCTTGTCAGGGTACACCGGGGAGCTGTTTTTT.